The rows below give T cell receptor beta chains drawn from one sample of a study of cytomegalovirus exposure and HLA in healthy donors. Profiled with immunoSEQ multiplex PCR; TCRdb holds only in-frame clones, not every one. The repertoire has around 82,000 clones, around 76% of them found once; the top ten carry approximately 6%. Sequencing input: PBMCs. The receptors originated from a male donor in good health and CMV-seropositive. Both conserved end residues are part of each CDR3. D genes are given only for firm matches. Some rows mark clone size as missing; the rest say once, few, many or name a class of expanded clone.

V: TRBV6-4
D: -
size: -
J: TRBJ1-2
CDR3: CASSDSGEGGYTF
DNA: TGTGCCAGCAGTGACTCGGGAGAGGGCGGCTACACCTTC

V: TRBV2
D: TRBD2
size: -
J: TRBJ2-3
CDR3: CASTPGLAGATDTQYF
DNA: TGTGCCAGCACCCCGGGACTAGCGGGTGCCACAGATACGCAGTATTTT

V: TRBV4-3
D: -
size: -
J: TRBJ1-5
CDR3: CASSQGRGGPQPQHF
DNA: TGCGCCAGCAGCCAAGGACGGGGGGGGCCTCAGCCCCAGCATTTT

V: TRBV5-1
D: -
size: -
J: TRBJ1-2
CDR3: CASSLGQANYGYTF
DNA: TGCGCCAGCAGCTTGGGGCAGGCTAACTATGGCTACACCTTC

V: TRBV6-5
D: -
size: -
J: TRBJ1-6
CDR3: CASRRGNSPLHF
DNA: TGTGCCAGCCGCAGGGGTAATTCACCCCTCCACTTT

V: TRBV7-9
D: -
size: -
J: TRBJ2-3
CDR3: CASSLRQDSMGTDTQYF
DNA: TGTGCCAGCAGCCTAAGACAGGATTCAATGGGCACAGATACGCAGTATTTT

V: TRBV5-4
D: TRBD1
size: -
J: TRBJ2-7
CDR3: CASSLAATGTYEQYF
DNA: TGTGCCAGCAGCTTGGCCGCGACAGGGACCTACGAGCAGTACTTC

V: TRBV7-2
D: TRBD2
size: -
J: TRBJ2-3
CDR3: CASSPSGRGSTDTQYF
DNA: TGTGCCAGCAGCCCTAGCGGGAGGGGGAGCACAGATACGCAGTATTTT

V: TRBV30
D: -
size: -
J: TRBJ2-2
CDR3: CAWSVGPNTGELFF
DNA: TGTGCCTGGAGTGTGGGCCCGAACACCGGGGAGCTGTTTTTT

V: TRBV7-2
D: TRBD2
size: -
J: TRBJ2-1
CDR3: CASSPLLALNEQFF
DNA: TGTGCCAGCAGCCCGTTACTAGCGCTCAATGAGCAGTTCTTC

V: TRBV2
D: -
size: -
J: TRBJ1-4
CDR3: CASTGGRSNEKLFF
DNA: TGTGCCAGCACCGGAGGACGGTCTAATGAAAAACTGTTTTTT

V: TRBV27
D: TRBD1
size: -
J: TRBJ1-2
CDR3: CASSPWDSYGYTF
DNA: TGTGCCAGCAGTCCCTGGGACAGCTATGGCTACACCTTC

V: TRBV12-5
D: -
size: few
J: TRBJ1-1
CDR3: CASGLGAGTEAFF
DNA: TGTGCTAGTGGTTTGGGGGCCGGGACAGAAGCTTTCTTT

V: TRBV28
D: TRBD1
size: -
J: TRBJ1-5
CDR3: CASSLGRGRSPQHF
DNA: TGTGCCAGCAGTTTGGGCAGGGGGCGTAGTCCCCAGCATTTT

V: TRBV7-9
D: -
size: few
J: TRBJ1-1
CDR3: CASSLLSGRGWNTEAFF
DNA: TGTGCCAGCAGCTTATTATCTGGAAGGGGATGGAACACTGAAGCTTTCTTT

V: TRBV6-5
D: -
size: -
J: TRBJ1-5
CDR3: CASSQLGGNQEPQHF
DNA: TGTGCCAGCAGTCAACTTGGGGGGAATCAGGAGCCCCAGCATTTT

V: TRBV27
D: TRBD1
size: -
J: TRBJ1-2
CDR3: CASSLSAYSTGESYGYTF
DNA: TGTGCCAGCAGTTTATCCGCGTATTCGACAGGGGAATCATATGGCTACACCTTC

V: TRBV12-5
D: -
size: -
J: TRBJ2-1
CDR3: CASGLDPGHAADEQFF
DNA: TGTGCTAGTGGTTTGGACCCGGGACATGCGGCCGATGAGCAGTTCTTC

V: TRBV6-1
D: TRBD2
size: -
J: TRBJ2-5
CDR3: CASSESASGGAETQYF
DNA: TGTGCCAGCAGTGAATCAGCTAGCGGGGGGGCAGAGACCCAGTACTTC

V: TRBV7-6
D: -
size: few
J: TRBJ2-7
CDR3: CASSLGTDRVLHYF
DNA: TGTGCCAGCAGCTTAGGGACAGATAGGGTCCTGCACTACTTC

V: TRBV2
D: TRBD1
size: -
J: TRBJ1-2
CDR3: CASSVLIVDRGYGYTF
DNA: TGTGCCAGCAGCGTCCTAATTGTGGACAGGGGCTATGGCTACACCTTC

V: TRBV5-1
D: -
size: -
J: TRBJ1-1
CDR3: CASSLWGGGTEAFF
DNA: TGCGCCAGCAGCTTGTGGGGGGGAGGCACTGAAGCTTTCTTT

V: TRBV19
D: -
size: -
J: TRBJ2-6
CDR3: CASTHSSSGANVLTF
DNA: TGTGCCAGTACTCATAGCAGCTCTGGGGCCAACGTCCTGACTTTC

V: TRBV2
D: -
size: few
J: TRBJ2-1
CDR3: CASSYEASYNEQFF
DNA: TGTGCCAGCAGTTATGAAGCTTCCTACAATGAGCAGTTCTTC

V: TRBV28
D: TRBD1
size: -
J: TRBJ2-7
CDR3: CASRKWDSEILLPEQYF
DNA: TGTGCCAGCAGAAAGTGGGACAGCGAAATTCTATTACCCGAGCAGTACTTC

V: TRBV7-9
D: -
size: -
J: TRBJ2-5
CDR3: CASSLAGGLRETQYF
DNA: TGTGCCAGCAGCTTAGCGGGGGGGCTGAGAGAGACCCAGTACTTC

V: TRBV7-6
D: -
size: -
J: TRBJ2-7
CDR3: CASRTEDGPYQQYF
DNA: TGTGCCAGCAGGACGGAGGATGGTCCCTACCAGCAGTACTTC

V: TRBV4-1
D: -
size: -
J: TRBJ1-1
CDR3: CASSQDFAEAFF
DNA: TGCGCCAGCAGCCAAGACTTTGCTGAAGCTTTCTTT

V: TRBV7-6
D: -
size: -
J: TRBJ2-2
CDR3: CASSLGTTKTGELFF
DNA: TGTGCCAGCAGCTTAGGGACAACGAAAACCGGGGAGCTGTTTTTT

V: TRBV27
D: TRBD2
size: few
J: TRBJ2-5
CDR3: CASRPLTGGETQYF
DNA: TGTGCCAGCAGACCTTTGACCGGGGGGGAGACCCAGTACTTC

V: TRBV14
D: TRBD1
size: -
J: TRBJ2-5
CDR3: CASSPWDSEETQYF
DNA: TGTGCCAGCAGCCCTTGGGACAGCGAAGAGACCCAGTACTTC

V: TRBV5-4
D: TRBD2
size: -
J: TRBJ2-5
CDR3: CASSLVLAGRETQYF
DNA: TGTGCCAGCAGCTTGGTACTAGCGGGAAGAGAGACCCAGTACTTC

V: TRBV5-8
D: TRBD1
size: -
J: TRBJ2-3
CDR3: CASSLLGGSSTDTQYF
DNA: TGTGCCAGCAGCTTGTTAGGGGGCTCTAGCACAGATACGCAGTATTTT

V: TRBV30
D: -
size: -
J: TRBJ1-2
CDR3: CAWTGLWGYTF
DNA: TGTGCCTGGACGGGATTGTGGGGCTACACCTTC

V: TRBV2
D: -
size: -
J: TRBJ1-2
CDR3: CASSDLQGLGGGYTF
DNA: TGTGCCAGCAGTGATTTACAGGGTCTTGGAGGTGGCTACACCTTC

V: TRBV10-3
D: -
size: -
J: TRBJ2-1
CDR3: CAISESAGRSYNEQFF
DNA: TGTGCCATCAGTGAGTCGGCGGGACGCTCCTACAATGAGCAGTTCTTC

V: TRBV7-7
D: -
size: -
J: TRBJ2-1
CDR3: CASSPQTYNEQFF
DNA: TGTGCCAGCAGCCCCCAGACCTACAATGAGCAGTTCTTC

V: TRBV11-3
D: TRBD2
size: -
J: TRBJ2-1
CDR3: CASSLGGRVGNEQFF
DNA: TGTGCCAGCAGCTTGGGCGGGAGGGTTGGCAATGAGCAGTTCTTC